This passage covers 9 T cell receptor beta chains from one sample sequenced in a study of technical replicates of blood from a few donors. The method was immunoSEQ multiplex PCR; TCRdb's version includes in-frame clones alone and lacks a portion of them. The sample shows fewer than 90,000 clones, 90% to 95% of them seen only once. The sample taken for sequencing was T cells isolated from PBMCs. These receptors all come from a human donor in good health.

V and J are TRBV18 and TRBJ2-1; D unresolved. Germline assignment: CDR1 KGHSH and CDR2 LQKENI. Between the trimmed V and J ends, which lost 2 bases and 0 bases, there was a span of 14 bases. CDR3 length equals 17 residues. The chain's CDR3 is CASSPKVYGASYNEQFF. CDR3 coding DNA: TGTGCCAGCTCACCAAAGGTGTACGGAGCCTCCTACAATGAGCAGTTCTTC.

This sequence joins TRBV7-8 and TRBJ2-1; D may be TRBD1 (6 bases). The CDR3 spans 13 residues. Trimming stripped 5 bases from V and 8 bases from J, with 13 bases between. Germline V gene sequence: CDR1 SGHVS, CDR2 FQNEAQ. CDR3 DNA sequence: TGTGCCAGCAGCGTCAGGGGTAGGGATGAGCAGTTCTTC. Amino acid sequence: CASSVRGRDEQFF.

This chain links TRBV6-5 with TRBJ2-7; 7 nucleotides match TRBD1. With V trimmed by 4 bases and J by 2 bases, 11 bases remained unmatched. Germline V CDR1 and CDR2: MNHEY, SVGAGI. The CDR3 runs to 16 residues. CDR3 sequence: CASSSSLPGQTYEQYF. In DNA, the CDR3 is TGTGCCAGCAGTTCCTCACTCCCGGGACAGACCTACGAGCAGTACTTC.

The CDR3 region has the DNA TGTGCCAGCAGCTTAGGTCGAGCGGGGGGAGTCGAGCAGTTCTTC. This sequence encodes CASSLGRAGGVEQFF. The rearrangement joins TRBV7-2 to TRBJ2-1; 9 bases agree with TRBD2. Germline V lookup: CDR1 SGHTA, CDR2 FQGNSA. The junction had 8 bases not matched to a gene; V was cut back by 1 base and J by 10 bases. The CDR3 contains 15 residues. Full variable domain (rest looked up from reference TRBV7-2 and TRBJ2-1): GAGVSQSPSNKVTEKGKDVELRCDPISGHTALYWYRQSLGQGLEFLIYFQGNSAPDKSGLPSDRFSAERTGGSVSTLTIQRTQQEDSAVYLCASSLGRAGGVEQFFGPGTRLTVL.

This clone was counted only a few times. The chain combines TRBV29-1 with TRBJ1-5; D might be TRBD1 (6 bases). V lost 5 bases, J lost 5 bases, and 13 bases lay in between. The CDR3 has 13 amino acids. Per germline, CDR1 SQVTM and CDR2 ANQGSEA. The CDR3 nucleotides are TGCAGCGTTAGTGGGGACATGTATCAGCCCCAGCATTTT. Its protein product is CSVSGDMYQPQHF.

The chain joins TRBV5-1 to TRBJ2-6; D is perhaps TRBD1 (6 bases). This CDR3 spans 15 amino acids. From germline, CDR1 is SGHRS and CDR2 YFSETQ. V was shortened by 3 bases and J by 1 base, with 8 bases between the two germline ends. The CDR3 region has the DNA TGCGCCAGCAGCTCACAGGGTTCTGGGGCCAACGTCCTGACTTTC. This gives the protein CASSSQGSGANVLTF. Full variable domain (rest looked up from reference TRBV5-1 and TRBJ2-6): KAGVTQTPRYLIKTRGQQVTLSCSPISGHRSVSWYQQTPGQGLQFLFEYFSETQRNKGNFPGRFSGRQFSNSRSEMNVSTLELGDSALYLCASSSQGSGANVLTFGAGSRLTVL.

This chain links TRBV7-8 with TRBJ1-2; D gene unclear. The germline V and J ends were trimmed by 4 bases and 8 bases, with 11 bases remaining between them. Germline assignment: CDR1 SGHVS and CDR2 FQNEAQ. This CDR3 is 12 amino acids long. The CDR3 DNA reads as TGTGCCAGCAGCTCCCGGGTTGGGGGCTACACCTTC. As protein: CASSSRVGGYTF.

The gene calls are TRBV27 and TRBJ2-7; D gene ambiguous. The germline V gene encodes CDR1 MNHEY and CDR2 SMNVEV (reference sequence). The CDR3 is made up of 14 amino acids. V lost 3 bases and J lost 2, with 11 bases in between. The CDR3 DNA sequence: TGTGCCAGCAGTTTCATACATAACACCTACGAGCAGTACTTC. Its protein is CASSFIHNTYEQYF.

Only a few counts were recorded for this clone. The CDR3 coding sequence is TGTGCCAGCACGGGACAGGGCAATTCACCCCTCCACTTT. This sequence encodes CASTGQGNSPLHF. The genes are TRBV2 and TRBJ1-6, with 9 bases fitting TRBD1. The trim removed 7 bases at V and 7 bases at J, leaving 2 bases unmatched. The CDR3 totals 13 residues. Germline CDR1 and CDR2: SNHLY and FYNNEI.